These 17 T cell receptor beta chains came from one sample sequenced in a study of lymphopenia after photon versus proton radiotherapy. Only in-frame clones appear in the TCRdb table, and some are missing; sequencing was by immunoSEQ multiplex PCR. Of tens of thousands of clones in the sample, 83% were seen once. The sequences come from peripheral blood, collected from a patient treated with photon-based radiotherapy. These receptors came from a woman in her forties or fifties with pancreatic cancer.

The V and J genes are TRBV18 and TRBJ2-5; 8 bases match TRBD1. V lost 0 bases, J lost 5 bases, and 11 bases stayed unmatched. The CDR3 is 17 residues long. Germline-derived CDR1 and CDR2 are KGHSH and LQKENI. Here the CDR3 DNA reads TGTGCCAGCTCACCACCCATGTTTCAGGGGGCGGAGGAGACCCAGTACTTC. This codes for CASSPPMFQGAEETQYF.

DNA of the CDR3: TGTGCCACCAGCAAGGGGGATAGCCCCGCCCAGTATTTT. Residues: CATSKGDSPAQYF. The chain couples TRBV15 to TRBJ2-3; a weak D match, TRBD1 (6 bases). The V gene's germline CDR1 is LNHNV and CDR2 YYDKDF (reference sequence). V dropped 4 bases and J dropped 12 bases, with 17 bases sitting between them. This CDR3 spans 13 amino acids.

The CDR3 region is CASSRDRLAAFF. In DNA, the CDR3 is TGCGCCAGCAGCCGGGACAGGCTGGCGGCTTTCTTT. The gene calls are TRBV5-1 and TRBJ1-1, with 8 bases matching TRBD1. Germline loops: CDR1 SGHRS, CDR2 YFSETQ. The CDR3 consists of 12 residues. The V segment lost 4 bases and the J segment 11 bases; nucleotides outside the gene matches: 7.

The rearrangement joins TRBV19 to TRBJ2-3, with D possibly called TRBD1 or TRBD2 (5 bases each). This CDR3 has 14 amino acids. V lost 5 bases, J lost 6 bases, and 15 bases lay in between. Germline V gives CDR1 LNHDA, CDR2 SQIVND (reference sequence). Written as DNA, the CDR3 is TGTGCCAGTAGTCCGGACGGGGCTCTTGATACGCAGTATTTT. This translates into CASSPDGALDTQYF.

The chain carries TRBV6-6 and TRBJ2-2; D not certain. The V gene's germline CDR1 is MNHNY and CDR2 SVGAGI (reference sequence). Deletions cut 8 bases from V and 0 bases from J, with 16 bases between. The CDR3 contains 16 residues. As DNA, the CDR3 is TGTGCCAGCTTTTGGGGTCGAGAGGCGAACACCGGGGAGCTGTTTTTT. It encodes CASFWGREANTGELFF.

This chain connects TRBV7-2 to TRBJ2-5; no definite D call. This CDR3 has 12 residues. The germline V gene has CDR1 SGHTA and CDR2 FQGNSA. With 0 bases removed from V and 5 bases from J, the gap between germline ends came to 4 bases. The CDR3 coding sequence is TGTGCCAGCAGCTTAGCGGTCGAGACCCAGTACTTC. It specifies CASSLAVETQYF.

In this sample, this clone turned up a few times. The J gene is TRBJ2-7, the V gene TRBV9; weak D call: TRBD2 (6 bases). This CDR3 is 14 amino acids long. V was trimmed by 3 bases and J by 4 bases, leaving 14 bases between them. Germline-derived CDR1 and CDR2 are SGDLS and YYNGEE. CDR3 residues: CASSGGGVGYEQYF. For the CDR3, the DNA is TGTGCCAGCAGCGGGGGCGGGGTCGGATACGAGCAGTACTTC.

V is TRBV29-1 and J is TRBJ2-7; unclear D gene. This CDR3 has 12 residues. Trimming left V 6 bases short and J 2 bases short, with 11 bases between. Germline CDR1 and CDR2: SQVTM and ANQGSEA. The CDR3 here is CSVPVFTYEQYF. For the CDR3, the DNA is TGCAGCGTCCCTGTCTTTACCTACGAGCAGTACTTC.

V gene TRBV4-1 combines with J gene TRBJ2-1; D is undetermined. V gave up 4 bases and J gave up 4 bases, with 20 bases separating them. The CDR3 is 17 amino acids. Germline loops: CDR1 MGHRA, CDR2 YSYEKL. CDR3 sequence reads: CASSPGQATYSYNEQFF. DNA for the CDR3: TGCGCCAGCAGCCCTGGCCAGGCGACTTATTCTTACAATGAGCAGTTCTTC.

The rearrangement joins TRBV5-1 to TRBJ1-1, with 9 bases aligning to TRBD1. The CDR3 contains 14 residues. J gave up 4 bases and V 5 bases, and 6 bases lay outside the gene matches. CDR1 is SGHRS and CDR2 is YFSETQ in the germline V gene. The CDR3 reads CASRVLTGGTEAFF. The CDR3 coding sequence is TGCGCCAGCAGGGTCCTGACAGGGGGCACTGAAGCTTTCTTT. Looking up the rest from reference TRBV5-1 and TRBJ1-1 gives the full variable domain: KAGVTQTPRYLIKTRGQQVTLSCSPISGHRSVSWYQQTPGQGLQFLFEYFSETQRNKGNFPGRFSGRQFSNSRSEMNVSTLELGDSALYLCASRVLTGGTEAFFGQGTRLTVV.

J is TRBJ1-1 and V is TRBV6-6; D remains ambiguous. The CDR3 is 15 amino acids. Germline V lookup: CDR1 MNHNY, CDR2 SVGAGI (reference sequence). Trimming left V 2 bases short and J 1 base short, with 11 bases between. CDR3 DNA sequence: TGTGCCAGCAGTTACAAAGACAACTCGAACACTGAAGCTTTCTTT. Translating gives CASSYKDNSNTEAFF.

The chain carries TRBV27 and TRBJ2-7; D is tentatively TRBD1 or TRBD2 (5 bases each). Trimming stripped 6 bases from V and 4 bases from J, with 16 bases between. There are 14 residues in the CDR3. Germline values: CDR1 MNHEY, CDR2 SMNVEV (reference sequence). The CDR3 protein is CASRDGTGTYEQYF. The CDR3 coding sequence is TGTGCCAGCAGAGATGGGACGGGAACATACGAGCAGTACTTC.

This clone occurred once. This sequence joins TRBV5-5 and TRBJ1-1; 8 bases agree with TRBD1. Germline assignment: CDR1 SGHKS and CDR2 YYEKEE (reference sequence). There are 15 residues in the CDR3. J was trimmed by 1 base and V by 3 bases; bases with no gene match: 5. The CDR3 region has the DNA TGTGCCAGCAGCTCCCAGGGGGCGCGGAACACTGAAGCTTTCTTT. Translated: CASSSQGARNTEAFF.

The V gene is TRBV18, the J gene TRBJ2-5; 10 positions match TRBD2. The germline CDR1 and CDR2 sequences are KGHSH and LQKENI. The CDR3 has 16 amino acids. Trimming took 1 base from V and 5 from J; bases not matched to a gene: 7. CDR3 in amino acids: CASSPQASGSTETQYF. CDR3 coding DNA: TGTGCCAGCTCACCACAGGCTAGCGGGAGTACTGAGACCCAGTACTTC.

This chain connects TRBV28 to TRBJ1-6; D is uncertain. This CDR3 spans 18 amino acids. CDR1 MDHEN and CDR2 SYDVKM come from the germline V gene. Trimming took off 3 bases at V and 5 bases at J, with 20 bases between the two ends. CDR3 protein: CASSFQGGGQSNNSPLHF. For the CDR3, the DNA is TGTGCCAGCAGTTTCCAAGGTGGCGGGCAGAGTAATAATTCACCCCTCCACTTT.

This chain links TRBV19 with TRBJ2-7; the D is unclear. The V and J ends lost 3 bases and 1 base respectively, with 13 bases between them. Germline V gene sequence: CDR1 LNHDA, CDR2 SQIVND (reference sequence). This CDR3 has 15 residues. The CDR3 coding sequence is TGTGCCAGTAGTATTGACCGTGACTCTTCCTACGAGCAGTACTTC. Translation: CASSIDRDSSYEQYF.

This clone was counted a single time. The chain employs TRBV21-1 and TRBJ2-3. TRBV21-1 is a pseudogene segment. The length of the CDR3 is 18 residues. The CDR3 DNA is TGTGCCGCAGCAGCAGGGGGTAGCGGGTTCCGTAGCACAGATACGCAGTATTTT. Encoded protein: CAAAAGGSGFRSTDTQYF.